The text below deals with one TCR beta chain. Its antigen remains unidentified. One end of the junction does not line up with germline, which may come from a read error. A diagnosis was made from clinical symptoms together with serum thyroxine, TRAb, thyroid ultrasound and orbital computed tomography. This sample was taken from a study of Graves' ophthalmopathy and Graves' hyperthyroidism. Study-wide results and limits: Detected in blood as well were most expanded thyroid clonotypes with frequency above 0.001.

RNA transcripts yielded amplified TCR beta CDR3 regions. Scientists carried out first-round RT-PCR using HTBI primers and then a second-round multiplex PCR. MiXCR, applied by TCRdb to the multiplex PCR reads, yields one record per CDR3 protein. This sample has roughly 500,000 distinct CDR3 sequences; approximately 15% occur once, and the top ten carry 9.8%. CDR1 and CDR2 (germline): MNHNS, SASEGT. CDR3 length: 16 residues. The clonotype was recovered from a woman in her thirties with Graves' ophthalmopathy. The J gene is TRBJ2-5, the V gene TRBV6-1; 8 nucleotides agree with TRBD1. The sample taken for sequencing was blood. The CDR3 region is CASGGTGHRSQETEYF. The DNA of the CDR3 is TGTGCCAGCGGGGGGACAGGCCATCGGTCCCAAGAGACCGAGTACTTC.